What follows is one TCR beta chain and its context. What it binds is unknown. Amplification used 60 Vbeta primers and 13 Jbeta primers. Data came from immunoSEQ multiplex PCR; TCRdb stores just in-frame clones and leaves some out. Of fewer than 200,000 clones detected, about 79% appear once; the ten largest clones hold around 1%. This sample was taken from a study of cytomegalovirus exposure and HLA in healthy donors. Study conclusions and caveats: CMV serostatus stood as the only immune exposure information on hand. Several V segments, TRBV6-2 and TRBV6-3 among them, could not be told apart and were dropped. A prior analysis recorded that most TCR beta V segments were productive about 87% or about 30% of the time. With later analysis, a missense DCLRE1C variant became linked to TCR beta V- and J-gene trimming.

Trimming cost V 6 bases and J 5 bases; bases outside gene matches: 9. The germline V gene has CDR1 MDHEN and CDR2 SYDVKM. This CDR3 comprises 15 residues. The specimen was PBMCs. The rearrangement joins TRBV28 to TRBJ1-5, with 8 bases identical to TRBD1. The receptor comes from a woman aged 50 to 60 in good health and CMV-seropositive. CDR3 nucleotides: TGTGCCAGCAGGGATAGGACAGGGTTTGATCAGCCCCAGCATTTT. It translates to CASRDRTGFDQPQHF.